What follows are 30 T cell receptor beta chains derived from one specimen sequenced in a study of blood T cell repertoires in COVID-19. The repertoire was sequenced with immunoSEQ multiplex PCR; TCRdb's copy has only in-frame clones and lacks some. The sample consists of about 50,000 clones, approximately 85% of them appearing once. The material sequenced was peripheral blood. The receptors here all came from a human donor in a cohort sampled during active COVID-19.

The CDR3 DNA reads as TGTGCCAGCAGCTTAGAATGGGCAGCCACAGATACGCAGTATTTT. Translating it yields CASSLEWAATDTQYF. This sequence joins TRBV7-2 and TRBJ2-3; D gene uncertain. This CDR3 region has 15 residues. Trimming stripped 1 base from V and 2 bases from J, with 10 bases between. In germline, CDR1 is SGHTA, CDR2 FQGNSA.

The rearrangement links TRBV4-2 to TRBJ1-4; 7 bases agree with TRBD1. CDR3 length: 17 amino acids. J lost 4 bases, V lost 2 bases, and 10 bases had no gene match. The germline V gene encodes CDR1 LGHNA and CDR2 YNFKEQ. CDR3 sequence reads: CASSQKHPGQNNEKLFF. CDR3 nucleotides: TGTGCCAGCAGCCAAAAACACCCGGGACAGAATAATGAAAAACTGTTTTTT.

This sequence joins TRBV18 and TRBJ2-3; 10 nucleotides match TRBD2. Germline CDR1 reads KGHSH; CDR2 reads LQKENI. Trimming at V came to 1 base and at J to 2 bases, leaving 9 bases not matched to a gene. This CDR3 spans 18 amino acids. CDR3 in amino acids: CASSPRMSSGSYTDTQYF. CDR3 sequence (DNA): TGTGCCAGCTCACCACGGATGTCTAGCGGGAGCTACACAGATACGCAGTATTTT.

The J gene is TRBJ1-2, the V gene TRBV2, with 7 bases identical to TRBD1. The CDR3 runs 14 residues. V gave up 3 bases and J gave up 6 bases; unmatched junction bases: 7. Per germline, CDR1 SNHLY and CDR2 FYNNEI. DNA of the CDR3: TGTGCCAGCAGTGATCGCGCAGGGGGAAATGGCTACACCTTC. It is translated as CASSDRAGGNGYTF.

The CDR3 DNA is TGTGCCAGCAGTGAATTGGGGGCCCTGGCAACTAATGAAAAACTGTTTTTT. Protein: CASSELGALATNEKLFF. This sequence joins TRBV2 and TRBJ1-4, with D possibly TRBD1 on 6 matching bases. The V gene's germline CDR1 is SNHLY and CDR2 FYNNEI. The CDR3 loop spans 17 amino acids. Between the trimmed V and J ends, which lost 2 bases and 0 bases, there was a span of 13 bases.

The rearrangement links TRBV20-1 to TRBJ2-7; 8 positions agree with TRBD2. The CDR3 is 12 residues long. Germline V gene sequence: CDR1 DFQATT, CDR2 SNEGSKA (reference sequence). The trim removed 3 bases at V and 6 bases at J, leaving 4 bases unmatched. The CDR3 here is CSASRSGGEQYF. CDR3 sequence (DNA): TGCAGTGCTAGTCGCAGCGGGGGCGAGCAGTACTTC.

This sequence joins TRBV18 and TRBJ1-1; TRBD1 matches 11 bases. This CDR3 comprises 14 residues. CDR1 and CDR2 (germline): KGHSH, LQKENI. V trimming: 5 bases; J trimming: 8 bases; junction bases outside the gene matches: 7. The CDR3 region has the DNA TGTGCCAGCTCATCGGGGACAGGGGGGATCGAAGCTTTCTTT. Encoded protein: CASSSGTGGIEAFF. The whole variable domain, filled in from reference TRBV18 and TRBJ1-1, reads NAGVMQNPRHLVRRRGQEARLRCSPMKGHSHVYWYRQLPEEGLKFMVYLQKENIIDESGMPKERFSAEFPKEGPSILRIQQVVRGDSAAYFCASSSGTGGIEAFFGQGTRLTVV.

The chain is built from TRBV6-6 and TRBJ1-2, with 7 bases that match TRBD1. V shed 6 bases and J 6 bases; nucleotides not matched to a gene: 4. The CDR3 spans 12 residues. Germline V gene lookup returns CDR1 MNHNY and CDR2 SVGAGI (reference sequence). This chain's CDR3 is CASSPTGNGYTF. As DNA, the CDR3 is TGTGCCAGCAGCCCGACAGGGAATGGCTACACCTTC.

The chain employs TRBV23-1 and TRBJ1-5; 9 nucleotides align to TRBD1. TRBV23-1 is placed among ORFs of uncertain function. This CDR3 comprises 15 residues. V shed 4 bases, J shed 4 bases, and the junction held 5 bases outside the gene matches. CDR3 residues: CASSRGTGSNQPQHF. The CDR3 nucleotides read TGCGCCAGCAGTCGGGGGACAGGGAGTAATCAGCCCCAGCATTTT.

This clone was observed a few times. V and J are TRBV6-5 and TRBJ2-7, with a weak D call TRBD2 (6 bases). The CDR3 sequence is 16 residues long. Between the trimmed V and J ends, which lost 0 bases and 1 base, there was a span of 13 bases. CDR1 is MNHEY and CDR2 is SVGAGI in the germline V gene. In DNA, the CDR3 is TGTGCCAGCAGTTACTCGGGCGGGGATGGGTCCTACGAGCAGTACTTC. It is translated as CASSYSGGDGSYEQYF.

J is TRBJ2-1 and V is TRBV15, with 9 bases fitting TRBD2. V shed 1 base, J shed 5 bases, and the junction held 6 bases outside the gene matches. Germline lookup yields CDR1 LNHNV and CDR2 YYDKDF (reference sequence). The CDR3 contains 16 residues. CDR3 nucleotide sequence: TGTGCCACCAGCAGAGGGGGGCTAGCGGGGCACAATGAGCAGTTCTTC. Translated, it gives CATSRGGLAGHNEQFF.

The chain recombines TRBV9 with TRBJ2-1; 7 bases align to TRBD1. The length of the CDR3 is 16 residues. V was clipped by 0 bases and J by 9 bases; unmatched bases: 12. Germline V gives CDR1 SGDLS, CDR2 YYNGEE. CDR3 sequence (DNA): TGTGCCAGCAGCGTAGGAGGGGGACAGATTAAGGGTGAGCAGTTCTTC. Translation: CASSVGGGQIKGEQFF.

The chain employs TRBV19 and TRBJ1-2; possible D gene TRBD1, 6 bases. V dropped 5 bases and J dropped 2 bases, with 15 bases sitting between them. The CDR3 extends over 15 amino acids. CDR1 and CDR2 from the germline V gene are LNHDA and SQIVND (reference sequence). CDR3 coding DNA: TGTGCCAGTAGTCAACCACAGGGTTGGAACTATGGCTACACCTTC. Its translation is CASSQPQGWNYGYTF.

The chain recombines TRBV5-1 with TRBJ2-7, with 10 bases aligning to TRBD1. CDR1 is SGHRS and CDR2 is YFSETQ in the germline V gene. The CDR3 is 16 amino acids. J gave up 5 bases and V 4 bases, and 12 bases lay outside the gene matches. In DNA form, the CDR3 reads TGCGCCAGCAGCCTGATCGGGGGACAGGGGTTCGACGAGCAGTACTTC. Residues: CASSLIGGQGFDEQYF.

To note about this clone: The junction does not match germline at one end; this may be a read error. Other DNA sequences from this sample encode an identical CDR3 as well. The chain recombines TRBV27 with TRBJ2-7; 10 nucleotides align to TRBD2. The V gene's germline CDR1 is MNHEY and CDR2 SMNVEV (reference sequence). The CDR3 is 17 amino acids. The CDR3 reads CASSLSLGSSGSREQYF. The CDR3 DNA is TGTGCCAGCAGTTTATCTCTGGGTTCTAGCGGGAGTCGGGAGCAATACTTC.

In nucleotides, the CDR3 is TGTGCCAGCGGTAGAGGGCCCTACGAGCAGTACTTC. Its protein is CASGRGPYEQYF. The chain employs TRBV7-9 and TRBJ2-7, with D perhaps TRBD2 (5 bases). This CDR3 is built from 12 residues. Deletions cut 8 bases from V and 2 bases from J, with 10 bases between. Germline lookup yields CDR1 SEHNR and CDR2 FQNEAQ (reference sequence).

This clone has only one observation. DNA of the CDR3: TGTGCCAGCAGCTTAGAGCGGCGGATCGGATCCTACAATGAGCAGTTCTTC. It codes for CASSLERRIGSYNEQFF. This chain uses TRBV7-9 with TRBJ2-1; maybe TRBD2 (5 bases). The ends were cut back, 1 base at V and 1 base at J, with 14 bases in the middle. Looked up from germline, CDR1 is SEHNR and CDR2 is FQNEAQ (reference sequence). CDR3 length: 17 amino acids.

This chain uses TRBV19 with TRBJ2-3, with 8 bases lining up with TRBD2. Germline CDR1 LNHDA, CDR2 SQIVND (reference sequence). The CDR3 runs 16 residues. The ends lost 2 bases at V and 2 bases at J; junction bases unmatched: 6. CDR3 amino acids: CASSILGGRNTDTQYF. In DNA, the CDR3 is TGTGCCAGTAGTATATTAGGCGGGAGGAACACAGATACGCAGTATTTT. The variable domain in full, completed from reference TRBV19 and TRBJ2-3, reads DGGITQSPKYLFRKEGQNVTLSCEQNLNHDAMYWYRQDPGQGLRLIYYSQIVNDFQKGDIAEGYSVSREKKESFPLTVTSAQKNPTAFYLCASSILGGRNTDTQYFGPGTRLTVL.

The chain employs TRBV29-1 and TRBJ2-1; 8 nucleotides match TRBD1. Germline V gene lookup returns CDR1 SQVTM and CDR2 ANQGSEA. The J segment lost 9 bases and the V segment lost 7 bases, leaving 5 bases of the junction unmatched. The CDR3 totals 11 residues. This chain's CDR3 is CSAQGVGEQFF. The CDR3 nucleotides are TGCAGCGCACAGGGGGTCGGTGAGCAGTTCTTC.

The chain carries TRBV30 and TRBJ1-3; D call uncertain. This CDR3 contains 15 residues. Trimming took 0 bases from V and 2 from J, leaving 11 bases between them. CDR1 GTSNPN and CDR2 SVGIG come from the germline V gene (reference sequence). CDR3 in amino acids: CAWSVKVAAGNTIYF. The CDR3 DNA follows: TGTGCCTGGAGTGTAAAAGTGGCTGCTGGAAACACCATATATTTT.

This clone was detected only once. The chain carries TRBV7-9 and TRBJ2-7; possible D gene TRBD1, 5 bases. Trimming removed 5 bases from V and 0 bases from J, with 20 bases in between. This CDR3 region has 17 residues. Germline V CDR1 and CDR2: SEHNR, FQNEAQ (reference sequence). For the CDR3, the DNA is TGTGCCAGCAGCCCCGGCGGACACTCTTTGTCCTCCTACGAGCAGTACTTC. This translates into CASSPGGHSLSSYEQYF.

CDR3 coding DNA: TGTGCCAGCAGTTATGGCGGGAGGGTCCGGGATGAGCAGTTCTTC. Amino acids: CASSYGGRVRDEQFF. The chain recombines TRBV6-6 with TRBJ2-1, with 9 bases identical to TRBD2. V gave up 3 bases and J gave up 8 bases; unmatched junction bases: 8. The CDR3 loop spans 15 amino acids. From germline, CDR1 is MNHNY and CDR2 SVGAGI (reference sequence).

A single count supports this clone. The chain carries TRBV7-3 and TRBJ2-1; 11 bases are shared with TRBD2. The germline V gene encodes CDR1 SGHTA and CDR2 FQGTGA. The CDR3 has 14 amino acids. Unmatched junction bases numbered 9, after V lost 8 bases and J lost 9 bases. CDR3 DNA: TGTGCCAGCCGGGTGGATAGCGGGAGGGGTGAGCAGTTCTTC. Translating gives CASRVDSGRGEQFF.

The chain employs TRBV7-9 and TRBJ1-2; D is undetermined. CDR1 is SEHNR and CDR2 is FQNEAQ in the germline V gene (reference sequence). CDR3 length: 12 residues. V lost 1 base and J 7 bases, leaving 7 bases between the germline ends. The CDR3 coding sequence is TGTGCCAGCAGCTTAGACACATTTGGCTACACCTTC. Amino acids: CASSLDTFGYTF.

The chain is built from TRBV18 and TRBJ2-5; D is uncertain. The germline CDR1 and CDR2 sequences are KGHSH and LQKENI. The V end lost 0 bases, the J end lost 5 bases, and 4 bases lay between the germline ends. The CDR3 runs 12 residues. CDR3 bases: TGTGCCAGCTCACCACCGACTGAGACCCAGTACTTC. As protein: CASSPPTETQYF.

This clone showed up just once. This sequence joins TRBV18 and TRBJ2-1; TRBD2 agrees at 8 bases. Germline CDR1 reads KGHSH; CDR2 reads LQKENI. CDR3 length: 14 amino acids. The V and J ends lost 3 bases and 9 bases, in that order; junction bases with no gene match: 7. The CDR3 protein is CASSPQSGGSEQFF. Here the CDR3 DNA reads TGTGCCAGCTCACCCCAATCGGGGGGGAGTGAGCAGTTCTTC.

This chain uses TRBV3-1 (or the pseudogene TRBV3-2) with TRBJ2-7; D unclear. The CDR3 runs to 12 residues. V gave up 2 bases and J gave up 3 bases, with 5 bases separating them. The germline CDR1 and CDR2 sequences are LGHDT and YNNKEL (reference sequence). In nucleotides, the CDR3 is TGTGCCAGCAGCCAAACGGTCTACGAGCAGTACTTC. Its translation: CASSQTVYEQYF.

The chain is built from TRBV30 and TRBJ2-1, with a weak D call TRBD2 (6 bases). V gave up 5 bases and J gave up 6 bases, with 14 bases separating them. In germline, CDR1 is GTSNPN, CDR2 SVGIG (reference sequence). CDR3 size: 13 residues. DNA of the CDR3: TGTGCCTGGGGGGGACTGACGGGCAATGAGCAGTTCTTC. Its translation: CAWGGLTGNEQFF.

The chain has TRBV5-4 and TRBJ2-3, with D perhaps matching TRBD2 (5 bases). V lost 4 bases, J lost 2 bases, and 14 bases lay in between. The CDR3 is 15 residues long. Germline values: CDR1 SGHNT, CDR2 YYREEE (reference sequence). DNA for the CDR3: TGTGCCAGCAGCCGATTTTCTCGGGACACAGATACGCAGTATTTT. Translated: CASSRFSRDTDTQYF. Using reference TRBV5-4 and TRBJ2-3 for the parts outside the CDR3, the full variable domain is ETGVTQSPTHLIKTRGQQVTLRCSSQSGHNTVSWYQQALGQGPQFIFQYYREEENGRGNFPPRFSGLQFPNYSSELNVNALELDDSALYLCASSRFSRDTDTQYFGPGTRLTVL.

This rearrangement joins TRBV7-2 to TRBJ1-1; 12 nucleotides line up with TRBD1. Germline V CDR1 and CDR2: SGHTA, FQGNSA. Germline trimming cut 4 bases from V and 5 bases from J; bases unmatched to any gene: 8. This CDR3 comprises 16 residues. CDR3 DNA sequence: TGTGCCAGCAGCTGGGACAGGGGGCGGGGGGGTACTGAAGCTTTCTTT. Translating gives CASSWDRGRGGTEAFF.